A single T cell receptor beta chain is shown here with its context. Its antigen is unidentified. The data originate from a study of cytomegalovirus exposure and HLA in healthy donors. General study results and limits: More clonal expansion characterized HLA-associated TCR beta chains than equally common others in a later analysis.

PCR was performed using 60 Vbeta and 13 Jbeta primers. The repertoire was sequenced with immunoSEQ multiplex PCR; TCRdb's copy has only in-frame clones and lacks some. The sample holds approximately 160,000 clones, roughly 82% seen once. With 3 bases clipped from V and 9 bases from J, the junction kept 8 bases outside the gene matches. The CDR3 extends over 13 amino acids. CDR1 is SGHRS and CDR2 is YFSETQ in the germline V gene. This receptor was obtained from a man younger than 40 in good health and CMV-seropositive. Specimen: PBMCs. The chain employs TRBV5-1 and TRBJ2-5; TRBD1 matches at 7 bases. CDR3: CASSYQEQGAQYF. The DNA for the CDR3 is TGCGCCAGCAGCTACCAAGAGCAGGGGGCCCAGTACTTC. The variable domain in full, completed from reference TRBV5-1 and TRBJ2-5, reads KAGVTQTPRYLIKTRGQQVTLSCSPISGHRSVSWYQQTPGQGLQFLFEYFSETQRNKGNFPGRFSGRQFSNSRSEMNVSTLELGDSALYLCASSYQEQGAQYFGPGTRLLVL.